These 8 T cell receptor beta chains originate from one sample sequenced in a study of blood T cell repertoires in COVID-19. Sequencing used immunoSEQ multiplex PCR; TCRdb keeps in-frame clones, though not all of them. The sample has about 160,000 clones, 84% seen once; the top ten hold about 2%. The sample consisted of peripheral blood. These receptors all stem from an older man with acute or convalescent COVID-19.

This clone was counted only a few times. The chain joins TRBV5-6 to TRBJ1-2; 9 bases are shared with TRBD1. There are 16 residues in the CDR3. With 3 bases clipped from V and 3 bases from J, the junction kept 9 bases outside the gene matches. CDR1 and CDR2 from the germline V gene are SGHDT and YYEEEE. The CDR3 reads CASSYRLQGAYYGYTF. In DNA, the CDR3 is TGTGCCAGCAGCTATAGACTACAGGGGGCCTACTATGGCTACACCTTC.

A note on this clone: This sample also contains other DNA sequences that code for the same CDR3. The genes are TRBV7-3 and TRBJ1-1; D call uncertain. Germline CDR1 and CDR2: SGHTA and FQGTGA. This CDR3 comprises 13 residues. The V end was cut by 3 bases, the J end by 1 base, with 6 bases between. The CDR3 nucleotides are TGTGCCAGCAGCTTCAACGGGAACACTGAAGCTTTCTTT. It translates to CASSFNGNTEAFF. The entire variable domain, with the rest obtained from reference TRBV7-3 and TRBJ1-1, is as follows: GAGVSQTPSNKVTEKGKYVELRCDPISGHTALYWYRQSLGQGPEFLIYFQGTGAADDSGLPNDRFFAVRPEGSVSTLKIQRTERGDSAVYLCASSFNGNTEAFFGQGTRLTVV.

This clone was observed a handful of times. The chain links TRBV19 to TRBJ2-7; D is unclear. CDR3 size: 13 residues. Trimming shortened V by 7 bases and J by 0 bases, and 10 bases separated the two germline ends. The V gene's germline CDR1 is LNHDA and CDR2 SQIVND (reference sequence). DNA of the CDR3: TGTGCCAGTAAGGCGGAGAGCTCCTACGAGCAGTACTTC. Protein: CASKAESSYEQYF. The entire variable domain, with the rest obtained from reference TRBV19 and TRBJ2-7, is as follows: DGGITQSPKYLFRKEGQNVTLSCEQNLNHDAMYWYRQDPGQGLRLIYYSQIVNDFQKGDIAEGYSVSREKKESFPLTVTSAQKNPTAFYLCASKAESSYEQYFGPGTRLTVT.

The genes are TRBV3-1 (or the pseudogene TRBV3-2) and TRBJ2-7; D might be TRBD1 (6 bases). The germline gives CDR1 LGHDT, CDR2 YNNKEL (reference sequence). Between the trimmed V and J ends, which lost 1 base and 1 base, there was a span of 17 bases. This CDR3 is built from 17 residues. The CDR3 region is CASSQGSGGGGSYEQYF. As DNA, the CDR3 is TGTGCCAGCAGCCAAGGTTCTGGGGGCGGCGGGTCCTACGAGCAGTACTTC.

V usage is TRBV7-3 and J usage is TRBJ2-7; D perhaps matches TRBD1 (5 bases). V shed 5 bases and J shed 2 bases, with 10 bases lying between them. CDR3 length: 13 residues. Germline-derived CDR1 and CDR2 are SGHTA and FQGTGA. The CDR3 DNA is TGTGCCAGCAGCAGGACATCTCCCTACGAGCAGTACTTC. Protein sequence: CASSRTSPYEQYF. The full variable domain, in which reference TRBV7-3 and TRBJ2-7 provide the parts outside the CDR3, is GAGVSQTPSNKVTEKGKYVELRCDPISGHTALYWYRQSLGQGPEFLIYFQGTGAADDSGLPNDRFFAVRPEGSVSTLKIQRTERGDSAVYLCASSRTSPYEQYFGPGTRLTVT.

The chain couples TRBV27 to TRBJ1-5; D is perhaps TRBD1 (5 bases). This CDR3 comprises 17 residues. Germline CDR1 and CDR2: MNHEY and SMNVEV (reference sequence). Trimming took off 3 bases at V and 4 bases at J, with 19 bases between the two ends. The CDR3 protein is CASSLGLGQGINQPQHF. DNA for the CDR3: TGTGCCAGCAGTTTGGGCCTGGGGCAGGGAATAAATCAGCCCCAGCATTTT.

V and J are TRBV28 and TRBJ1-5, with a tentative D call TRBD1 (5 bases). The CDR3 is made up of 13 amino acids. Looked up from germline, CDR1 is MDHEN and CDR2 is SYDVKM. Trimming stripped 6 bases from V and 0 bases from J, with 6 bases between. The CDR3 loop reads CASRGLSNQPQHF. The CDR3 DNA reads TGTGCCAGCAGGGGGCTTAGCAATCAGCCCCAGCATTTT.

The chain carries TRBV9 and TRBJ2-5, with 9 positions matching TRBD1. The CDR3 is 14 residues long. Per the germline V gene, CDR1 is SGDLS and CDR2 is YYNGEE. V lost 4 bases and J lost 4; bases outside the gene matches: 5. For the CDR3, the DNA is TGTGCCAGCAGCACCCGGGACAGGGTAGAGACCCAGTACTTC. Translated: CASSTRDRVETQYF.